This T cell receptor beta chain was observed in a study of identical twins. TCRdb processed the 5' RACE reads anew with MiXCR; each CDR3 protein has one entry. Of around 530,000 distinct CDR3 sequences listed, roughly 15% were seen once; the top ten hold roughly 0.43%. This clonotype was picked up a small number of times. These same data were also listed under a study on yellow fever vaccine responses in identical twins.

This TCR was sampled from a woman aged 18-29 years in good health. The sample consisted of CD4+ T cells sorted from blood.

CDR3: CASSLGSGKSNEQFF. The CDR3 DNA is TGTGCCAGCAGTTTGGGTAGCGGGAAGAGCAATGAGCAGTTCTTC. The chain couples TRBV28 to TRBJ2-1, with 8 bases fitting TRBD2. The CDR3 runs to 15 residues. V dropped 3 bases and J dropped 6; count of bases not matched to a gene: 7. Germline V CDR1 and CDR2: MDHEN, SYDVKM. The whole variable domain, remainder taken from reference TRBV28 and TRBJ2-1, is DVKVTQSSRYLVKRTGEKVFLECVQDMDHENMFWYRQDPGLGLRLIYFSYDVKMKEKGDIPEGYSVSREKKERFSLILESASTNQTSMYLCASSLGSGKSNEQFFGPGTRLTVL.